Presented here are 17 T cell receptor beta chains from one specimen sequenced in a study of blood T cell repertoires in COVID-19. TCRdb keeps only in-frame clones here, not all; method: immunoSEQ multiplex PCR. The sample contains 150,000 to 200,000 clones, roughly 85% of which appear only once. Specimen: peripheral blood. The source of these receptors is a woman in her sixties or seventies with acute or convalescent COVID-19.

The chain combines TRBV4-2 with TRBJ2-2, with a weak D call TRBD2 (5 bases). The germline V gene has CDR1 LGHNA and CDR2 YNFKEQ. V was cut by 0 bases and J by 7 bases, with 15 bases left in between. The CDR3 is 16 residues long. The CDR3 protein is CASSQEASRGVGELFF. Written as DNA, the CDR3 is TGTGCCAGCAGCCAAGAAGCTAGCCGGGGAGTCGGGGAGCTGTTTTTT.

V and J are TRBV7-9 and TRBJ2-1; TRBD2 agrees at 12 bases. The CDR3 covers 16 residues. With V trimmed by 6 bases and J by 1 base, 4 bases remained unmatched. Germline V lookup: CDR1 SEHNR, CDR2 FQNEAQ (reference sequence). The chain's CDR3 is CASRLGLAGSYNEQFF. DNA of the CDR3: TGTGCCAGCAGACTAGGACTAGCGGGATCCTACAATGAGCAGTTCTTC.

The J gene is TRBJ2-2, the V gene TRBV7-8, with a weak D call TRBD1 (6 bases). The CDR3 extends over 12 amino acids. Germline-derived CDR1 and CDR2 are SGHVS and FQNEAQ. Trimming removed 5 bases from V and 5 bases from J, with 6 bases in between. The CDR3 DNA follows: TGTGCCAGCAGCGGGACAACCGGGGAGCTGTTTTTT. It encodes CASSGTTGELFF.

The gene calls are TRBV5-1 and TRBJ2-2, with 8 positions matching TRBD1. The germline CDR1 and CDR2 sequences are SGHRS and YFSETQ. This CDR3 spans 15 amino acids. Germline trimming cut 3 bases from V and 4 bases from J; bases unmatched to any gene: 5. The CDR3 DNA reads TGCGCCAGCAGCTGGGACAGGTCGGGCACCGGGGAGCTGTTTTTT. This encodes CASSWDRSGTGELFF.

The V and J genes are TRBV7-3 and TRBJ1-5, with D possibly TRBD1 on 6 matching bases. The CDR3 is 13 amino acids. Germline loops: CDR1 SGHTA, CDR2 FQGTGA. V was clipped by 8 bases and J by 6 bases, with 14 bases between them. The DNA of the CDR3 is TGTGCCAGCGGCACAGGGATCGGTCAGCCCCAGCATTTT. It translates to CASGTGIGQPQHF.

The chain joins TRBV15 to TRBJ1-1; 7 bases match TRBD1. Germline V CDR1 and CDR2: LNHNV, YYDKDF (reference sequence). Unmatched junction bases numbered 5, after V lost 3 bases and J lost 1 base. The CDR3 has 15 amino acids. The CDR3 loop is CATSRDNRGNTEAFF. CDR3 DNA: TGTGCCACCAGCAGGGATAACAGGGGGAACACTGAAGCTTTCTTT.

V and J are TRBV19 and TRBJ1-4, with D unclear. The CDR3 runs to 13 residues. V was cut by 5 bases and J by 4 bases, with 8 bases left in between. Germline-derived CDR1 and CDR2 are LNHDA and SQIVND (reference sequence). For the CDR3, the DNA is TGTGCCAGTAGTTGGGCTTTTAATGAAAAACTGTTTTTT. Translated, it gives CASSWAFNEKLFF.

The table lists this clone with a few counts. The CDR3 sequence is CASSLTQGEAFF. CDR3 nucleotide sequence: TGTGCCAGCAGCTTGACACAGGGGGAAGCTTTCTTT. The V gene is TRBV5-6, the J gene TRBJ1-1; 7 bases fit TRBD1. Germline CDR1 is SGHDT and CDR2 is YYEEEE. The CDR3 has 12 residues. Trimming cost V 1 base and J 8 bases; bases outside gene matches: 2.

V is TRBV19 and J is TRBJ2-6; 8 bases agree with TRBD1. Germline V lookup: CDR1 LNHDA, CDR2 SQIVND (reference sequence). V lost 6 bases to trimming and J lost 1 base; unmatched junction nucleotides: 8. This CDR3 is built from 17 residues. Here the CDR3 reads CASRPGRTGSGANVLTF. The CDR3 coding sequence is TGTGCCAGTAGGCCGGGACGGACAGGGTCTGGGGCCAACGTCCTGACTTTC.

This clone has a handful of counts. This chain connects TRBV20-1 to TRBJ2-5; tentative D call: TRBD2 (5 bases). CDR3 length equals 13 residues. The germline V and J ends were trimmed by 3 bases and 2 bases, with 10 bases remaining between them. CDR1 and CDR2 from the germline V gene are DFQATT and SNEGSKA (reference sequence). In DNA, the CDR3 is TGCAGTGCTAGTCGTCGGGGTCAAGAGACCCAGTACTTC. It yields the protein CSASRRGQETQYF.

This clone was counted a single time. The chain employs TRBV19 and TRBJ2-1; 13 bases agree with TRBD2. CDR1 and CDR2 from the germline V gene are LNHDA and SQIVND (reference sequence). V was pared by 3 bases and J by 5 bases, with 7 bases of the junction left unmatched. The CDR3 is 17 amino acids. The CDR3 protein is CASSIGALAGGHNEQFF. In DNA form, the CDR3 reads TGTGCCAGTAGTATTGGGGCACTAGCGGGAGGGCACAATGAGCAGTTCTTC.

The rearrangement uses TRBV6-4 and TRBJ2-3; no definite D call. Trimming shortened V by 4 bases and J by 5 bases, and 10 bases separated the two germline ends. The CDR3 loop spans 13 amino acids. Per germline, CDR1 MRHNA and CDR2 SNTAGT. The CDR3 region is CASSVTFQDTQYF. The CDR3 DNA sequence: TGTGCCAGCAGTGTGACATTCCAAGATACGCAGTATTTT.

The chain is built from TRBV10-3 and TRBJ2-7, with TRBD1 as a possible D gene (6 bases). Trimming stripped 2 bases from V and 4 bases from J, with 9 bases between. Per the germline V gene, CDR1 is ENHRY and CDR2 is SYGVKD. This CDR3 region has 13 residues. For the CDR3, the DNA is TGTGCCATCAGTGAGGGACAGATGTACGAGCAGTACTTC. Protein: CAISEGQMYEQYF.

The chain combines TRBV11-2 with TRBJ1-4; D possibly corresponds to TRBD1 (5 bases). V lost 7 bases and J lost 10, with 13 bases in between. From germline, CDR1 is SGHAT and CDR2 FQNNGV. The CDR3 is 12 residues long. CDR3 DNA sequence: TGTGCCAGCACCTCCTTTGGGGCAAAACTGTTTTTT. It is translated as CASTSFGAKLFF.

A word on this clone: Other DNA sequences in this sample translate to the same CDR3. The V and J genes are TRBV6-5 and TRBJ1-3, with 7 bases identical to TRBD1. The CDR3 is 15 residues long. CDR1 and CDR2 (germline): MNHEY, SVGAGI. With V trimmed by 6 bases and J by 0 bases, 5 bases remained unmatched. CDR3 protein: CASRPTGFSGNTIYF. For the CDR3, the DNA is TGTGCCAGCAGACCGACAGGGTTCTCTGGAAACACCATATATTTT.

A few counts support this clone. The chain recombines TRBV4-1 with TRBJ2-7; TRBD1 aligns across 8 bases. Losses at the gene ends were 0 bases for V and 2 bases for J; bases not matched to a gene: 6. CDR3 length equals 16 residues. The germline gives CDR1 MGHRA, CDR2 YSYEKL. Here the CDR3 reads CASSQETGVPTYEQYF. DNA of the CDR3: TGCGCCAGCAGCCAAGAGACAGGGGTTCCTACCTACGAGCAGTACTTC.

The chain has TRBV27 and TRBJ1-4; D may be TRBD1 (5 bases). CDR1 is MNHEY and CDR2 is SMNVEV in the germline V gene (reference sequence). V lost 0 bases and J lost 8, with 13 bases in between. This CDR3 contains 15 residues. In DNA, the CDR3 is TGTGCCAGCAGTTTATCAAGGGGAACTGGGGAAAAACTGTTTTTT. It yields the protein CASSLSRGTGEKLFF.